These T cell receptor beta chains were read from a single sample in a study of blood T cells in healthy people across ages. TCRdb independently ran MiXCR on the 5' RACE reads; one entry per CDR3 protein. The sample includes 550,000 to 700,000 distinct CDR3 sequences, 27% seen only once; the top ten take around 18%. The sample consisted of blood. Receptor source: an older woman in good health. Both conserved end residues are part of each CDR3. D genes are given only for firm matches. Size tells how often a clone was seen (once, few, many) or the class of an expanded clone, and some rows leave it out.

>TRBJ2-3|NA|TRBD2|TRBV12-3/TRBV12-4
CASSFTTGRGGDTQYF
TGTGCCAGCAGTTTTACGACAGGGCGGGGGGGGGATACGCAGTATTTT
>TRBJ2-5|NA|NA|TRBV4-2
CASSPNLETQYF
TGTGCCAGCAGCCCCAACTTAGAGACCCAGTACTTC
>TRBJ2-1|NA|NA|TRBV7-9
CASNRGKNEQFF
TGTGCCAGCAATCGGGGCAAAAATGAGCAGTTCTTC
>TRBJ2-5|few|NA|TRBV7-2
CASSLGGGGLETQYF
TGTGCCAGCAGCTTGGGAGGGGGAGGGTTAGAGACCCAGTACTTC
>TRBJ1-2|NA|NA|TRBV29-1
CSATYGPNYGYTF
TGCAGCGCTACGTACGGGCCTAACTATGGCTACACCTTC
>TRBJ1-1|NA|NA|TRBV29-1
CSVAGTVNTEALF
TGCAGCGTCGCCGGGACCGTGAACACTGAAGCTCTCTTT
>TRBJ1-4|NA|NA|TRBV4-1
CASSQIPGGIYEKLFF
TGCGCCAGCAGCCAGATCCCCGGGGGTATTTATGAAAAACTGTTTTTT
>TRBJ2-1|NA|TRBD2|TRBV9
CASSVSSGGGLYNEQFF
TGTGCCAGCAGCGTCTCGAGCGGGGGGGGCCTTTACAATGAGCAGTTCTTC
>TRBJ2-3|NA|NA|TRBV5-1
CASTFKGEDTQYF
TGCGCCAGCACCTTCAAGGGGGAGGATACGCAGTATTTT
>TRBJ2-1|NA|TRBD2|TRBV7-8
CASSLGLAGGPSYNEQFF
TGTGCCAGCAGCTTAGGACTAGCGGGGGGGCCATCCTACAATGAGCAGTTCTTC
>TRBJ2-4|NA|NA|TRBV7-2
CASKQGGGNIQYF
TGTGCCAGCAAACAGGGGGGGGGAAACATTCAGTACTTC
>TRBJ2-7|NA|NA|TRBV5-5
CASSLQGPPYEQYF
TGTGCCAGCAGCTTGCAGGGGCCCCCCTACGAGCAGTACTTC
>TRBJ1-2|NA|NA|TRBV18
CASSPVGDAGYTF
TGTGCCAGCTCACCGGTGGGGGACGCTGGCTACACCTTC
>TRBJ1-2|few|NA|TRBV12-3/TRBV12-4
CASSLNQNYGYTF
TGTGCCAGCAGTTTAAATCAGAACTATGGCTACACCTTC
>TRBJ2-1|few|NA|TRBV20-1
CSASSRGEQFF
TGCAGTGCTAGTAGTCGGGGTGAGCAGTTCTTC
>TRBJ1-1|NA|TRBD1|TRBV6-2/TRBV6-3
CASRPPWTGAYTEAFF
TGTGCCAGCAGACCTCCCTGGACAGGGGCGTACACTGAAGCTTTCTTT